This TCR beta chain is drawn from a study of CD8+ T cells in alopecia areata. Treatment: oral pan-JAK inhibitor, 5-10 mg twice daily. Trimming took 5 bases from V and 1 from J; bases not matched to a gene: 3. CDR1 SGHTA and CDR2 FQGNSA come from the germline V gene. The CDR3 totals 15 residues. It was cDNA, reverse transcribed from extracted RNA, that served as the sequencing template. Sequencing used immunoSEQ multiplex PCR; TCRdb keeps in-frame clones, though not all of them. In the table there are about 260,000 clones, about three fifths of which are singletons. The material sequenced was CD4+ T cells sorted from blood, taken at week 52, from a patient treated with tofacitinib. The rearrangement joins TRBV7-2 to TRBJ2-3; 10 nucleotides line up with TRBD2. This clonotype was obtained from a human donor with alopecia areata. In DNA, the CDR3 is TGTGCCAGCAGCCCTAGCGGGGGACGCACAGATACGCAGTATTTT. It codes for CASSPSGGRTDTQYF.